These 15 T cell receptor beta chains were sequenced from one sample in a study of graft-versus-host responses after intestinal transplantation. The method was immunoSEQ multiplex PCR; TCRdb's version includes in-frame clones alone and lacks a portion of them. The table records some 70,000 clones, over 75% of them present only once. These receptors have no known antigen. The sequences come from unstimulated CD8+ T cells sorted from spleen or lymph node cells, collected before transplant. These receptors all come from a human donor who was the organ donor for an intestinal transplant.

The chain is built from TRBV7-6 and TRBJ2-7; D gene uncertain. The length of the CDR3 is 13 residues. The germline V gene has CDR1 SGHVS and CDR2 FNYEAQ. V gave up 6 bases and J gave up 2 bases, with 11 bases separating them. The DNA of the CDR3 is TGTGCCAGCAGTCGAGAAACTACCTACGAGCAGTACTTC. Its translation is CASSRETTYEQYF.

V and J are TRBV27 and TRBJ2-1; D is possibly TRBD2 (5 bases). CDR3 size: 14 residues. Trimming took off 3 bases at V and 0 bases at J, with 6 bases between the two ends. The V gene's germline CDR1 is MNHEY and CDR2 SMNVEV (reference sequence). CDR3 coding DNA: TGTGCCAGCAGTTTTGGGAGCTCCTACAATGAGCAGTTCTTC. It encodes CASSFGSSYNEQFF.

The chain employs TRBV7-2 and TRBJ2-7; D is ambiguous. Germline V gene lookup returns CDR1 SGHTA and CDR2 FQGNSA. The CDR3 spans 11 residues. V was clipped by 5 bases and J by 12 bases, with 14 bases between them. The CDR3 loop reads CASSQTTALYF. The CDR3 coding sequence is TGTGCCAGCAGCCAGACCACAGCCTTGTACTTC.

The chain is built from TRBV7-9 and TRBJ2-1; TRBD2 is a possible D gene (5 bases). Germline V lookup: CDR1 SEHNR, CDR2 FQNEAQ (reference sequence). Trimming pared 1 base from V and 5 bases from J, leaving 12 bases between. This CDR3 has 15 residues. The CDR3 spells CASSLVPSRDNEQFF. The CDR3 DNA sequence: TGTGCCAGCAGCTTAGTTCCGTCGAGGGACAATGAGCAGTTCTTC.

The sample holds a few counts of this clone. This sequence joins TRBV18 and TRBJ2-1; 9 nucleotides match TRBD2. The CDR3 is made up of 16 amino acids. Germline V gives CDR1 KGHSH, CDR2 LQKENI. After removal of 4 bases from V and 0 bases from J, the junction contained 4 bases not matched to a gene. The CDR3 here is CASSLYSGSSYNEQFF. In DNA form, the CDR3 reads TGTGCCAGCTCACTCTATAGCGGGAGCTCCTACAATGAGCAGTTCTTC.

The chain combines TRBV4-2 with TRBJ1-1, with TRBD1 as a possible D gene (5 bases). The V end was cut by 3 bases, the J end by 10 bases, with 12 bases between. The CDR3 has 12 amino acids. Germline CDR1 reads LGHNA; CDR2 reads YNFKEQ. CDR3 DNA: TGTGCCAGCAGCCACCCCGGCGGGGGAGCTTTCTTT. It specifies CASSHPGGGAFF.

The chain combines TRBV5-6 with TRBJ1-1; D uncertain. Germline V gives CDR1 SGHDT, CDR2 YYEEEE. The CDR3 runs 14 residues. Trimming cost V 4 bases and J 2 bases, with 12 bases left between them. CDR3 in DNA: TGTGCCAGCAGCCCCGTAGCGGTAAACACTGAAGCTTTCTTT. Its protein product is CASSPVAVNTEAFF.

The CDR3 spells CASSRLGLNYGYTF. The CDR3 DNA reads as TGTGCCAGCAGTAGACTAGGACTAAACTATGGCTACACCTTC. The chain is built from TRBV2 and TRBJ1-2, with unresolved D. The CDR3 sequence is 14 residues long. Germline-derived CDR1 and CDR2 are SNHLY and FYNNEI. V was shortened by 5 bases and J by 2 bases, with 12 bases between the two germline ends.

The chain couples TRBV30 to TRBJ2-2, with D uncertain. This CDR3 comprises 12 residues. V lost 1 base and J lost 8, with 8 bases in between. Germline V gene data show CDR1 as GTSNPN and CDR2 as SVGIG (reference sequence). The CDR3 here is CAWSAGSGELFF. CDR3 coding DNA: TGTGCCTGGAGTGCCGGGTCGGGGGAGCTGTTTTTT. Looking up the rest from reference TRBV30 and TRBJ2-2 gives the full variable domain: SQTIHQWPATLVQPVGSPLSLECTVEGTSNPNLYWYRQAAGRGLQLLFYSVGIGQISSEVPQNLSASRPQDRQFILSSKKLLLSDSGFYLCAWSAGSGELFFGEGSRLTVL.

The chain joins TRBV5-1 to TRBJ2-1; the D gene could be TRBD1 or TRBD2 (5 bases each). Per germline, CDR1 SGHRS and CDR2 YFSETQ. V lost 7 bases and J lost 6, with 14 bases in between. The CDR3 spans 13 residues. The CDR3 sequence is CASRGLGGNEQFF. The CDR3 DNA sequence: TGCGCCAGCCGGGGCTTAGGAGGCAATGAGCAGTTCTTC.

V gene TRBV19 combines with J gene TRBJ2-7; D assignment may be TRBD1 or TRBD2 (6 bases each). Germline loops: CDR1 LNHDA, CDR2 SQIVND (reference sequence). Trimming took off 5 bases at V and 2 bases at J, with 10 bases between the two ends. The CDR3 sequence is 13 residues long. This CDR3 is CASSAGQAYEQYF. For the CDR3, the DNA is TGTGCCAGTAGTGCGGGACAAGCCTACGAGCAGTACTTC. The variable domain in full, with the rest retrieved from reference TRBV19 and TRBJ2-7, is DGGITQSPKYLFRKEGQNVTLSCEQNLNHDAMYWYRQDPGQGLRLIYYSQIVNDFQKGDIAEGYSVSREKKESFPLTVTSAQKNPTAFYLCASSAGQAYEQYFGPGTRLTVT.

The chain carries TRBV5-6 and TRBJ2-6; the D gene is possibly TRBD1 (5 bases). The CDR3 runs 15 residues. V was clipped by 2 bases and J by 2 bases, with 8 bases between them. Germline lookup yields CDR1 SGHDT and CDR2 YYEEEE. Here the CDR3 reads CASSFSGPGANVLTF. CDR3 DNA: TGTGCCAGCAGCTTTTCAGGGCCTGGGGCCAACGTCCTGACTTTC.

The chain has TRBV7-2 and TRBJ1-2; D uncertain. The CDR3 is 12 amino acids. Germline CDR1 is SGHTA and CDR2 is FQGNSA. Deletions cut 5 bases from V and 2 bases from J, with 6 bases between. CDR3 residues: CASSDGNYGYTF. The CDR3 nucleotides read TGTGCCAGCAGCGACGGGAACTATGGCTACACCTTC. Variable domain in full (rest from reference TRBV7-2 and TRBJ1-2): GAGVSQSPSNKVTEKGKDVELRCDPISGHTALYWYRQSLGQGLEFLIYFQGNSAPDKSGLPSDRFSAERTGGSVSTLTIQRTQQEDSAVYLCASSDGNYGYTFGSGTRLTVV.

This clone was detected a few times. The V gene is TRBV7-9, the J gene TRBJ2-7, with D possibly matching TRBD2 (5 bases). Germline V gene data show CDR1 as SEHNR and CDR2 as FQNEAQ (reference sequence). Deletions cut 1 base from V and 6 bases from J, with 13 bases between. There are 14 residues in the CDR3. The CDR3 nucleotides read TGTGCCAGCAGCTTAGTACTAGGGAGTGGCGAGCAGTACTTC. Protein product: CASSLVLGSGEQYF.

This clone was recorded once. This chain connects TRBV28 to TRBJ2-7, with 7 bases that match TRBD2. Germline CDR1 reads MDHEN; CDR2 reads SYDVKM. V lost 5 bases to trimming and J lost 2 bases; unmatched junction nucleotides: 3. This CDR3 has 13 residues. The CDR3 spells CASSPGGAYEQYF. CDR3 DNA sequence: TGTGCCAGCAGTCCGGGGGGTGCCTACGAGCAGTACTTC.